The entry below describes one T cell receptor beta chain. Its antigen is still unknown. The data were obtained in a study of T cell responses to AZD1222 COVID-19 vaccine. Overall study findings and caveats: Clonal diversity was possibly underestimated, and white British individuals and females predominated among donors.

Profiled with immunoSEQ multiplex PCR; TCRdb holds only in-frame clones, not every one. Among roughly 120,000 clones listed, 70% to 90% were seen once. The CDR3 runs 12 residues. Germline-derived CDR1 and CDR2 are MNHNS and SASEGT. The germline V and J ends were trimmed by 0 bases and 7 bases, with 6 bases remaining between them. This specimen consisted of peripheral blood, obtained on day 0 of AZD1222 vaccination. The TCR originated in an adult in good health. This sequence joins TRBV6-1 and TRBJ1-1; no clear D. CDR3 loop: CASSEAASEAFF. The CDR3 nucleotides are TGTGCCAGCAGTGAAGCGGCCAGTGAAGCTTTCTTT.